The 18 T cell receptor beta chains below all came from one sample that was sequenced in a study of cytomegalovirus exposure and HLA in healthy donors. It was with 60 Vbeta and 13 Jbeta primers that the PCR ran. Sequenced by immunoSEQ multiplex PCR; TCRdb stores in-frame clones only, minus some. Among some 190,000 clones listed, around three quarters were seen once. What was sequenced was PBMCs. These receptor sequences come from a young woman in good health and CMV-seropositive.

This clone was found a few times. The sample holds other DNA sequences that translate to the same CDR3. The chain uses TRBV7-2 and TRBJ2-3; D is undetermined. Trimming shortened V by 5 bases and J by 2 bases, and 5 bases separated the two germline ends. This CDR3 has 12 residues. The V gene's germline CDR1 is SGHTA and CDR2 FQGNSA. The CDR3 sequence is CASSPYTDTQYF. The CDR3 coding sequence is TGTGCCAGCAGCCCCTACACAGATACGCAGTATTTT.

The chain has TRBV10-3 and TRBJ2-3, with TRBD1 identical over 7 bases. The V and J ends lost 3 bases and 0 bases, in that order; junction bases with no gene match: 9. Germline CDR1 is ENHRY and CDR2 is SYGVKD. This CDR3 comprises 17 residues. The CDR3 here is CAISDDKGALSTDTQYF. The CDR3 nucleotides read TGTGCCATCAGTGACGATAAGGGGGCCCTAAGCACAGATACGCAGTATTTT.

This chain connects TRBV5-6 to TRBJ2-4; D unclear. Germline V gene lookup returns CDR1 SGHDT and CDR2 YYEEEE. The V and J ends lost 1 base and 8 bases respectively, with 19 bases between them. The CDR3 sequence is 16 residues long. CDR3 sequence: CASSLFHGRRQDIQYF. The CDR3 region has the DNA TGTGCCAGCAGCTTGTTTCACGGCAGACGTCAGGACATTCAGTACTTC.

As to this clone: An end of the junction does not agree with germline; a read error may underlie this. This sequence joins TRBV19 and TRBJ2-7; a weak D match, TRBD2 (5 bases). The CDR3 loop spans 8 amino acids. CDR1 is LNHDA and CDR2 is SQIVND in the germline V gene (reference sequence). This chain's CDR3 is CAVKEVRF. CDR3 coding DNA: TGTGCCGTTAAGGAGGTTCGGTTC.

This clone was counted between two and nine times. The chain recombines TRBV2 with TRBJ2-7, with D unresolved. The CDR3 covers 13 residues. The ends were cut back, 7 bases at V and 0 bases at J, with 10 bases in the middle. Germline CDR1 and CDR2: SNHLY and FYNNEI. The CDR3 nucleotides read TGTGCCAGCAACCCGGTGTTCTCCTACGAGCAGTACTTC. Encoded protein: CASNPVFSYEQYF. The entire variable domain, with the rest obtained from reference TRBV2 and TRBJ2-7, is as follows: EPEVTQTPSHQVTQMGQEVILRCVPISNHLYFYWYRQILGQKVEFLVSFYNNEISEKSEIFDDQFSVERPDGSNFTLKIRSTKLEDSAMYFCASNPVFSYEQYFGPGTRLTVT.

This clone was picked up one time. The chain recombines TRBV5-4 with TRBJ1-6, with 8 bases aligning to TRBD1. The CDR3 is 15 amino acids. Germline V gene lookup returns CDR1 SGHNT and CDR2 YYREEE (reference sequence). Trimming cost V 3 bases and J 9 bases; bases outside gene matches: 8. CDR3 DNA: TGTGCCAGCAGCTCTTCCGGACAGGGAACTTCACCCCTCCACTTT. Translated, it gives CASSSSGQGTSPLHF.

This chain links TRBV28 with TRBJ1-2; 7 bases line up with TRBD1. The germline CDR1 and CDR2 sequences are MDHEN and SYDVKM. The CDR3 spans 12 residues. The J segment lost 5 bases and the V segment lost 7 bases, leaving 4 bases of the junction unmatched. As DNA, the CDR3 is TGTGCCAGCATTCAGACAGGGTATGGCTACACCTTC. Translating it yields CASIQTGYGYTF.

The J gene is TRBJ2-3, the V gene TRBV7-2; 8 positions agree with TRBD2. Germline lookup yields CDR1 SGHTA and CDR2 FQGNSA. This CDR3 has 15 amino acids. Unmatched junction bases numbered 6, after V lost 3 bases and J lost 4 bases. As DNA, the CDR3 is TGTGCCAGCAGCTTGGTTGCGGGGGGTCCAGATACGCAGTATTTT. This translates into CASSLVAGGPDTQYF.

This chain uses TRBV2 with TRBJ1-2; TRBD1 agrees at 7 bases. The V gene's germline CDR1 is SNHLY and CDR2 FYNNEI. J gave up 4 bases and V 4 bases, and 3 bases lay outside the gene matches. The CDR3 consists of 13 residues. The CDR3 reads CASSVGTAYGYTF. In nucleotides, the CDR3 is TGTGCCAGCAGTGTCGGGACAGCCTATGGCTACACCTTC.

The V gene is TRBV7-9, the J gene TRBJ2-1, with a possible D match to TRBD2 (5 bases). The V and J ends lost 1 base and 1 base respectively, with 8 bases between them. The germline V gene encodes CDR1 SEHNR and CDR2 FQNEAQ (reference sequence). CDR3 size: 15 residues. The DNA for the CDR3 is TGTGCCAGCAGCTTAGTCAGCGGTTCCTACAATGAGCAGTTCTTC. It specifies CASSLVSGSYNEQFF.

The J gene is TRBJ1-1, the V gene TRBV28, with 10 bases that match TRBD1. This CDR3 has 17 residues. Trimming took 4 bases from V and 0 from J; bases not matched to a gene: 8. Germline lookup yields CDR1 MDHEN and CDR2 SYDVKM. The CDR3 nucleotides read TGTGCCAGCAGTTCAAGACAGGGGGCTGCGATGAACACTGAAGCTTTCTTT. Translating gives CASSSRQGAAMNTEAFF. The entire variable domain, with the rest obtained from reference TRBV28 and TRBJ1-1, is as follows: DVKVTQSSRYLVKRTGEKVFLECVQDMDHENMFWYRQDPGLGLRLIYFSYDVKMKEKGDIPEGYSVSREKKERFSLILESASTNQTSMYLCASSSRQGAAMNTEAFFGQGTRLTVV.

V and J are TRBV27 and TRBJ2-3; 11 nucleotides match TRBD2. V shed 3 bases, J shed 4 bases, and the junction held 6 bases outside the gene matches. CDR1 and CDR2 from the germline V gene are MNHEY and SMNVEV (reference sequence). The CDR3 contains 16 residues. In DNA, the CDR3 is TGTGCCAGCAGTTTCTCGGGTAGCGGGGGGGCAGATACGCAGTATTTT. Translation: CASSFSGSGGADTQYF.

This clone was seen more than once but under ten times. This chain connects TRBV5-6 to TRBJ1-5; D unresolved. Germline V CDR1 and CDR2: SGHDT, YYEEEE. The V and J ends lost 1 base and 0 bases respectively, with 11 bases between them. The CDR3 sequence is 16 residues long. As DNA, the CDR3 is TGTGCCAGCAGCTTGAAGGCAGACATTAGCAATCAGCCCCAGCATTTT. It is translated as CASSLKADISNQPQHF.

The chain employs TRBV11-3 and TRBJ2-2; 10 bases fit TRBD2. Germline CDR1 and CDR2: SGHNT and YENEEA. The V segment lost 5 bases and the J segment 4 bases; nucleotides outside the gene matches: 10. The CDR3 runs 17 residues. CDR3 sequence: CASSHPTSGLGTGELFF. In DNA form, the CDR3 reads TGTGCCAGCAGCCACCCGACTAGCGGGCTGGGCACCGGGGAGCTGTTTTTT.

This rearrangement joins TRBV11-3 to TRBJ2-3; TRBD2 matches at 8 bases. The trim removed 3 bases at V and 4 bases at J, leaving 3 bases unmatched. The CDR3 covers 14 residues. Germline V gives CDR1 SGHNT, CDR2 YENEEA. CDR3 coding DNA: TGTGCCAGCAGCTTCGGACTAGCCTCAGATACGCAGTATTTT. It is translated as CASSFGLASDTQYF.

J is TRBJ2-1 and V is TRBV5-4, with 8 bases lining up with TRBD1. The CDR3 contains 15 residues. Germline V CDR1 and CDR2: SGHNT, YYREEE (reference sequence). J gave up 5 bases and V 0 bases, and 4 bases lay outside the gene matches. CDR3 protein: CASSLAGTGNNEQFF. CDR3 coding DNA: TGTGCCAGCAGCTTGGCCGGGACAGGAAACAATGAGCAGTTCTTC.

CDR3 DNA sequence: TGTGCCAGCAGCCCCTGGCGGGGGGGCCTCGAGACCCAGTACTTC. Protein: CASSPWRGGLETQYF. The V and J genes are TRBV7-8 and TRBJ2-5, with 9 nucleotides matching TRBD2. Trimming at V came to 5 bases and at J to 5 bases, leaving 9 bases not matched to a gene. CDR3 length equals 15 residues. Germline CDR1 is SGHVS and CDR2 is FQNEAQ.

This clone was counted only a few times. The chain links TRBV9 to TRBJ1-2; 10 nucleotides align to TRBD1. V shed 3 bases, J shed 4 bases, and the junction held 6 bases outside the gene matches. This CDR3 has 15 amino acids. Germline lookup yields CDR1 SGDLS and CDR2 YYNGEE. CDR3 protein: CASSGQGAAGYGYTF. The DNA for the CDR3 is TGTGCCAGCAGCGGACAGGGGGCAGCGGGCTATGGCTACACCTTC. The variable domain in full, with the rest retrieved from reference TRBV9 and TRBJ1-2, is DSGVTQTPKHLITATGQRVTLRCSPRSGDLSVYWYQQSLDQGLQFLIQYYNGEERAKGNILERFSAQQFPDLHSELNLSSLELGDSALYFCASSGQGAAGYGYTFGSGTRLTVV.